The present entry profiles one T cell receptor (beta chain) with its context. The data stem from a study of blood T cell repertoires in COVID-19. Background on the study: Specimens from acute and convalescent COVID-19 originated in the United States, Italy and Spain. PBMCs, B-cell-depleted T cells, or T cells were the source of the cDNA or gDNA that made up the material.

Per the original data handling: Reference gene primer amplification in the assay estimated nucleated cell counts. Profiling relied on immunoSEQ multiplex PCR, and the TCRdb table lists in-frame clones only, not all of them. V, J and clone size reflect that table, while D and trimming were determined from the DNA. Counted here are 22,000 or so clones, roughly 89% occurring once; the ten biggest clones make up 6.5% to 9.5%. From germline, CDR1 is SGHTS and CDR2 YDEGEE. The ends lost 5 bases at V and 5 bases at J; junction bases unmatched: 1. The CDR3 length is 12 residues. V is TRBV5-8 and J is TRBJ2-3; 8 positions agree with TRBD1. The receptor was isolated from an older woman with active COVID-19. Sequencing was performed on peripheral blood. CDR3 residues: CASRQGEDTQYF. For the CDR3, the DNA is TGTGCCAGCAGACAGGGGGAAGATACGCAGTATTTT.